The present entry profiles one T cell receptor (beta chain) with its context. No antigen is known for it. The germline gives CDR1 MNHNY, CDR2 SVGAGI (reference sequence). The CDR3 totals 14 residues. V was clipped by 6 bases and J by 5 bases; unmatched bases: 9. Sequencing was performed with immunoSEQ multiplex PCR; in TCRdb, only in-frame clones are kept and a portion is missing. The table has 90,000 to 120,000 clones, 93% seen once; the top ten hold 0.6% to 0.7%. The record originates from a study of siplizumab effects on memory and regulatory T cells. Whole-study findings and limits: A significant reduction in alloreactive sequences traceable to unstimulated CD4+ memory cells was produced by siplizumab.

This sequence was found in a human donor in good health. The sequenced sample was Tregs sorted from blood. The chain carries TRBV6-6 and TRBJ1-1; 7 bases match TRBD1. CDR3 loop: CASRRRQGNTEAFF. DNA of the CDR3: TGTGCCAGCAGGCGTAGACAGGGAAATACTGAAGCTTTCTTT.